The source of this T cell receptor beta chain is a study of read filtering for tumor transcriptome and immune sequencing. About the research overall: By R-ISS, stages I, II and III held approximately 8, 17 and 7 patients. IR-seq gave about 4 to 10.27 million TCR reads per sample; RNA-seq gave about 75 to 1,400.

This clonotype was seen repeatedly, ten times or more. Its antigen is undetermined. At the time of active disease, bone marrow was collected from every patient. Study outcomes and limitations: Approximately 80% of IR-seq clonotypes had one read, totaling about 3.5% of reads; RNA-seq: around 70% and 40%.

The library was built from 400 ng RNA with molecular barcoded adaptors for alpha/delta and beta/gamma chains. One entry per CDR3 protein, called by TCRdb with MiXCR from the reads. The sample contains some 140,000 distinct CDR3 sequences, less than 15% of which appear only once. Germline V lookup: CDR1 LGHNA, CDR2 YNFKEQ. With V trimmed by 2 bases and J by 2 bases, 16 bases remained unmatched. The CDR3 contains 20 residues. The chain links TRBV4-2 to TRBJ2-1, with 9 bases aligning to TRBD2. This clonotype originated in a donor at least 40 years old with multiple myeloma. Sequenced: a population of CD138-negative cells sorted from bone marrow. The CDR3 region is CASSQSSGGTSRSAYNEQFF. The CDR3 DNA follows: TGTGCCAGCAGCCAATCCAGTGGGGGGACTAGCCGGAGCGCCTACAATGAGCAGTTCTTC.